This T cell receptor beta chain is drawn from a study of blood T cells in healthy people across ages. Per individual sample, total RNA of at least 6 micrograms was extracted. Study-wide points: TCR beta diversity per million T cells fell roughly linearly with age.

Together with a sample-barcoded 5' primer, a J-beta primer mix was included in a second PCR lasting roughly 6 to 12 cycles. MiXCR, run by TCRdb on the 5' RACE reads, gives a single entry per CDR3 protein. The repertoire holds roughly 800,000 distinct CDR3 sequences, with roughly 50% as singletons. A note on this clonotype: As yet, its antigen is unknown.

V gave up 1 base and J gave up 3 bases, with 13 bases separating them. The CDR3 has 15 residues. Germline CDR1 is DFQATT and CDR2 is SNEGSKA (reference sequence). The gene calls are TRBV20-1 and TRBJ2-1, with D unresolved. The source is a young man in good health. Sequencing was done on a sample of blood. CDR3 residues: CSARVLGYDYNEQFF. The CDR3 nucleotides are TGCAGTGCTAGAGTACTGGGCTACGACTACAATGAGCAGTTCTTC.